The 14 T cell receptor beta chains given below trace back to one sample, sequenced in a study of shared clonotypes between healthy human individuals. The assay was immunoSEQ multiplex PCR, and TCRdb's table has in-frame clones only and misses some. The repertoire consists of about 960,000 clones, with less than 85% occurring once and the leading ten covering roughly 1.5%. Sequencing was done on a sample of memory CD4+ T cells sorted from blood. Subset indicated: CD45RA-negative fraction. The receptors were sampled from a man aged 18 to 30 in good health.

This chain uses TRBV5-1 with TRBJ2-7; 8 nucleotides match TRBD1. The V gene's germline CDR1 is SGHRS and CDR2 YFSETQ. The length of the CDR3 is 15 residues. The V gene end was trimmed by 3 bases and the J gene end by 1 base; junction bases not matched to a gene: 6. The CDR3 reads CASSSTGGTSYEQYF. CDR3 DNA: TGCGCCAGCAGCTCCACAGGGGGGACTTCCTACGAGCAGTACTTC.

The chain is built from TRBV6-1 and TRBJ2-3; D unresolved. CDR1 is MNHNS and CDR2 is SASEGT in the germline V gene. This CDR3 is 13 amino acids long. V was trimmed by 4 bases and J by 1 base, leaving 6 bases between them. Here the CDR3 reads CASSGRGTDTQYF. In nucleotides, the CDR3 is TGTGCCAGCAGTGGTCGGGGCACAGATACGCAGTATTTT.

The chain joins TRBV10-3 to TRBJ2-7; D is perhaps TRBD1 (5 bases). The germline gives CDR1 ENHRY, CDR2 SYGVKD. The V gene lost 6 bases and the J gene lost 4 bases, with 13 bases spanning the gap. CDR3 length equals 13 residues. CDR3 protein: CAIRPAGLYEQYF. The CDR3 nucleotides read TGTGCCATCAGACCGGCAGGGCTATACGAGCAGTACTTC.

The rearrangement links TRBV30 to TRBJ2-3; no reliable D call. Deletions cut 0 bases from V and 2 bases from J, with 6 bases between. This CDR3 has 13 residues. In germline, CDR1 is GTSNPN, CDR2 SVGIG (reference sequence). As DNA, the CDR3 is TGTGCCTGGAGTGTTGAATTCACAGATACGCAGTATTTT. It yields the protein CAWSVEFTDTQYF.

This chain connects TRBV10-3 to TRBJ2-6, with 8 bases lining up with TRBD1. With V trimmed by 11 bases and J by 0 bases, 15 bases remained unmatched. Germline V gives CDR1 ENHRY, CDR2 SYGVKD. This CDR3 spans 18 amino acids. In DNA, the CDR3 is TGTGCCGCTGGGGGTGGACAGGGCTCTTTCTCTGGGGCCAACGTCCTGACTTTC. It encodes CAAGGGQGSFSGANVLTF.

This sequence joins TRBV14 and TRBJ2-7, with a possible D match to TRBD1 (5 bases). V dropped 2 bases and J dropped 2 bases, with 16 bases sitting between them. Germline CDR1 is SGHDN and CDR2 is FVKESK. This CDR3 spans 16 amino acids. CDR3 in DNA: TGTGCCAGCAGCCAAAATTTCAGGGCCGGCGCCTACGAGCAGTACTTC. Translating it yields CASSQNFRAGAYEQYF.

This sequence joins TRBV18 and TRBJ2-5; no clear D gene. V lost 8 bases and J 3 bases, leaving 13 bases between the germline ends. This CDR3 region has 13 residues. CDR1 is KGHSH and CDR2 is LQKENI in the germline V gene. This chain's CDR3 is CASQRQGKETQYF. The DNA for the CDR3 is TGTGCCAGCCAAAGGCAAGGGAAAGAGACCCAGTACTTC. The full variable domain, with the rest looked up from reference TRBV18 and TRBJ2-5, is NAGVMQNPRHLVRRRGQEARLRCSPMKGHSHVYWYRQLPEEGLKFMVYLQKENIIDESGMPKERFSAEFPKEGPSILRIQQVVRGDSAAYFCASQRQGKETQYFGPGTRLLVL.

About this clone: A much larger clonotype is one base distant, so this may be a read error. V gene TRBV5-4 combines with J gene TRBJ1-2, with 7 bases identical to TRBD1. V dropped 4 bases and J dropped 2; count of bases not matched to a gene: 2. CDR3 length: 13 amino acids. Germline loops: CDR1 SGHNT, CDR2 YYREEE (reference sequence). CDR3 loop: CASSATGNYGYTF. Here the CDR3 DNA reads TGTGCCAGCAGCGCGACAGGGAACTATGGCTACACCTTC.

The chain uses TRBV28 and TRBJ1-2; 8 bases fit TRBD1. This CDR3 has 14 amino acids. V lost 10 bases, J lost 0 bases, and 7 bases stayed unmatched. Germline V gene lookup returns CDR1 MDHEN and CDR2 SYDVKM. CDR3 nucleotides: TGTGCCACTAAAGACAGGGGAGCTAACTATGGCTACACCTTC. Translating it yields CATKDRGANYGYTF.

V usage is TRBV28 and J usage is TRBJ1-3; D may be TRBD1 (5 bases). CDR1 is MDHEN and CDR2 is SYDVKM in the germline V gene. Trimming cost V 6 bases and J 0 bases, with 15 bases left between them. The CDR3 length is 16 residues. The CDR3 region has the DNA TGTGCCAGCAGGACCCCTGGGGGGAGCTCTGGAAACACCATATATTTT. It specifies CASRTPGGSSGNTIYF.

The rearrangement links TRBV5-1 to TRBJ1-3; D possibly corresponds to TRBD1 (5 bases). Trimming took off 5 bases at V and 3 bases at J, with 12 bases between the two ends. Per germline, CDR1 SGHRS and CDR2 YFSETQ. The length of the CDR3 is 14 residues. The CDR3 bases are TGCGCCAGCAGTAGGGACGGGTTTGGAAACACCATATATTTT. Encoded protein: CASSRDGFGNTIYF. The complete variable domain, with remaining parts taken from reference TRBV5-1 and TRBJ1-3, reads KAGVTQTPRYLIKTRGQQVTLSCSPISGHRSVSWYQQTPGQGLQFLFEYFSETQRNKGNFPGRFSGRQFSNSRSEMNVSTLELGDSALYLCASSRDGFGNTIYFGEGSWLTVV.

The DNA of the CDR3 is TGTGCCAGTAAAGAAGCAGGGAAATATGAAAAACTGTTTTTT. This encodes CASKEAGKYEKLFF. The chain combines TRBV19 with TRBJ1-4, with D possibly being TRBD1 (5 bases). Between the trimmed V and J ends, which lost 7 bases and 6 bases, there was a span of 15 bases. Germline values: CDR1 LNHDA, CDR2 SQIVND (reference sequence). This CDR3 is 14 amino acids long.

The chain carries TRBV18 and TRBJ1-1; maybe TRBD1 (5 bases). V lost 3 bases and J 0 bases, leaving 11 bases between the germline ends. Germline assignment: CDR1 KGHSH and CDR2 LQKENI. The CDR3 is made up of 15 amino acids. The CDR3 DNA follows: TGTGCCAGCTCACCCTTAGGGGTTATGAACACTGAAGCTTTCTTT. This codes for CASSPLGVMNTEAFF.

The V gene is TRBV28, the J gene TRBJ1-6; D is unresolved. Germline CDR1 reads MDHEN; CDR2 reads SYDVKM. V lost 6 bases and J 17 bases, leaving 20 bases between the germline ends. This CDR3 is 13 amino acids long. DNA for the CDR3: TGTGCCAGCAGCAAAGGCGAACGGATAGAATTCCACTTT. Translated, it gives CASSKGERIEFHF.